This entry lists 12 T cell receptor beta chains sequenced from one sample in a study of Graves' ophthalmopathy and Graves' hyperthyroidism. As the template, RNA transcripts were used to amplify TCR beta CDR3 regions. First-round RT-PCR relied on HTBI primers, and a second-round multiplex PCR came next. Each CDR3 protein gets one entry after TCRdb re-called the multiplex PCR reads with MiXCR. The sample shows about 400,000 distinct CDR3 sequences, around 21% of them seen only once. Sequencing was performed on peripheral blood. The receptors derive from a woman between 18 and 29 years old with stable Graves' hyperthyroidism.

This chain connects TRBV19 to TRBJ2-7; D assignment may be TRBD1 or TRBD2 (5 bases each). Deletions cut 5 bases from V and 0 bases from J, with 11 bases between. The CDR3 spans 14 residues. Germline V gives CDR1 LNHDA, CDR2 SQIVND (reference sequence). CDR3 DNA: TGTGCCAGTAGTTCCAGGGACGGCTCCTACGAGCAGTACTTC. Its protein product is CASSSRDGSYEQYF. The full variable domain, its missing parts supplied by reference TRBV19 and TRBJ2-7, is DGGITQSPKYLFRKEGQNVTLSCEQNLNHDAMYWYRQDPGQGLRLIYYSQIVNDFQKGDIAEGYSVSREKKESFPLTVTSAQKNPTAFYLCASSSRDGSYEQYFGPGTRLTVT.

This clonotype was seen ten or more times. This chain links TRBV15 with TRBJ2-7, with TRBD2 matching over 7 bases. The germline gives CDR1 LNHNV, CDR2 YYDKDF (reference sequence). This CDR3 contains 15 residues. The J segment lost 5 bases and the V segment lost 0 bases, leaving 7 bases of the junction unmatched. CDR3 nucleotide sequence: TGTGCCACCAGCAGAGATTCGGCGGGAGTCGACGAGCAGTACTTC. Translating it yields CATSRDSAGVDEQYF.

This clonotype appeared many times. The chain joins TRBV6-5 to TRBJ1-1; D not resolved. V shed 0 bases and J shed 7 bases, with 9 bases lying between them. Germline CDR1 is MNHEY and CDR2 is SVGAGI. The CDR3 spans 13 residues. For the CDR3, the DNA is TGTGCCAGCAGTTACTCGGATAGTGGTGAAGCTTTCTTT. It encodes CASSYSDSGEAFF.

This sequence joins TRBV19 and TRBJ2-7; 10 nucleotides agree with TRBD1. Unmatched junction bases numbered 6, after V lost 4 bases and J lost 3 bases. Germline CDR1 and CDR2: LNHDA and SQIVND (reference sequence). CDR3 length equals 15 residues. This CDR3 reads CASSTSTGGYYEQYF. As DNA, the CDR3 is TGTGCCAGTAGTACGTCGACAGGGGGCTACTACGAGCAGTACTTC.

This clonotype showed up many times. This chain uses TRBV7-2 with TRBJ2-7; TRBD1 matches 10 bases. The CDR3 length is 15 residues. With V trimmed by 1 base and J by 6 bases, 6 bases remained unmatched. The germline gives CDR1 SGHTA, CDR2 FQGNSA. The CDR3 loop reads CASSLGDDRGPEQYF. The CDR3 DNA reads as TGTGCCAGCAGCTTAGGGGACGACAGGGGGCCCGAGCAGTACTTC.

The chain couples TRBV6-1 to TRBJ1-1, with 8 bases that match TRBD1. The CDR3 loop spans 14 amino acids. V dropped 7 bases and J dropped 3; count of bases not matched to a gene: 7. CDR1 is MNHNS, CDR2 SASEGT, per germline. CDR3: CASNPGGWDTEAFF. The CDR3 region has the DNA TGTGCCAGCAACCCAGGGGGCTGGGACACTGAAGCTTTCTTT.

This clonotype was counted many times. The chain links TRBV12-3 or TRBV12-4 to TRBJ1-1, with D possibly TRBD1 on 6 matching bases. Trimming shortened V by 5 bases and J by 5 bases, and 15 bases separated the two germline ends. The length of the CDR3 is 14 residues. CDR3 protein: CASSPIQGKTEAFF. The CDR3 bases are TGTGCCAGCAGTCCCATCCAGGGGAAGACTGAAGCTTTCTTT.

Remarks on this clonotype: Possible read error: a much larger clone is one base away. V is TRBV24-1 and J is TRBJ2-2; either TRBD1 or TRBD2 may fit D (5 bases each). This CDR3 has 14 amino acids. Germline CDR1 reads KGHDR; CDR2 reads SFDVKD. DNA of the CDR3: TGTGCCACCAGTGATGTGACAGACACCGGGGAGCTGTGTTTT. Residues: CATSDVTDTGELCF.

The J gene is TRBJ2-5, the V gene TRBV5-6; 7 bases agree with TRBD1. There are 15 residues in the CDR3. Trimming took 2 bases from V and 4 from J; bases not matched to a gene: 8. Germline values: CDR1 SGHDT, CDR2 YYEEEE. The CDR3 coding sequence is TGTGCCAGCAGCTTAATCCCCAGGGGGTCAGAGACCCAGTACTTC. This encodes CASSLIPRGSETQYF.

This clonotype was seen repeatedly, ten times or more. This chain uses TRBV19 with TRBJ1-5; D call uncertain. This CDR3 is 13 amino acids long. The V end was cut by 8 bases, the J end by 3 bases, with 11 bases between. Germline values: CDR1 LNHDA, CDR2 SQIVND (reference sequence). The chain's CDR3 is CASSGGYNQPQHF. The CDR3 coding sequence is TGTGCCAGTTCCGGTGGGTACAATCAGCCCCAGCATTTT.

V usage is TRBV4-3 and J usage is TRBJ1-2, with 8 bases aligning to TRBD1. CDR1 and CDR2 from the germline V gene are LGHNA and YSLEER. The CDR3 spans 14 residues. The ends lost 3 bases at V and 8 bases at J; junction bases unmatched: 8. Here the CDR3 DNA reads TGCGCCAGCAGCCAGGACAGGGAAGGGCAGGGCTACACCTTC. This gives the protein CASSQDREGQGYTF.

This clonotype was recorded many times. The rearrangement uses TRBV28 and TRBJ2-5; TRBD2 agrees at 7 bases. This CDR3 is 15 amino acids long. Germline V gives CDR1 MDHEN, CDR2 SYDVKM. V gave up 7 bases and J gave up 6 bases; unmatched junction bases: 14. CDR3: CASNQPGGGKKTQYF. CDR3 nucleotide sequence: TGTGCCAGCAACCAACCGGGGGGAGGGAAAAAGACCCAGTACTTC.